The 6 T cell receptor beta chains reported below all come from one sample, sequenced in a study of spatial heterogeneity in lung cancer (dated by TCRdb to between 2017 and 2020). Broader findings and caveats from the paper: The tumor nonsynonymous mutation count correlated with the number of expanded alpha and beta TCRs within the tumor.

Their antigens are not known. The label giving this sample's time point can be read as: sample taken at primary tumor resection. To prepare the library, 5' RACE was applied. Sequencing relied on a NextSeq 500. The public sequencing data were trimmed at Q25 with fastp and processed into clonotypes with MiXCR by TCRdb, which kept only in-frame beta chains. A single entry per CDR3 protein holds the most common genes and DNA from its merged rows. The sample table contains about 100,000 distinct CDR3 sequences; only one count was recorded for 4.4% of them. The ten top clones hold 21% of the sample. The source material was lung tumor tissue, sampled at surgery. The receptors stem from a male donor with early-stage non-small cell lung cancer.

This clonotype was seen many times. The chain is built from TRBV6-1 and TRBJ1-4; no clear D. Germline V gene lookup returns CDR1 MNHNS and CDR2 SASEGT. The CDR3 contains 15 residues. V was pared by 3 bases and J by 10 bases, with 18 bases between. The CDR3 DNA reads TGTGCCAGCAGTGACTGGGGAGGGAGGTGGGGAAAACTGTTTTTT. As protein: CASSDWGGRWGKLFF.

This clonotype was detected a few times. The chain couples TRBV18 to TRBJ2-5; D call uncertain. Germline V gene data show CDR1 as KGHSH and CDR2 as LQKENI. V lost 2 bases to trimming and J lost 2 bases, with 6 bases between them. CDR3 length: 13 amino acids. The CDR3 region is CASSPSYQETQYF. CDR3 bases: TGTGCCAGCTCACCAAGTTATCAAGAGACCCAGTACTTC.

This clonotype was observed at least ten times. This chain joins TRBV4-1 and TRBJ2-7, with TRBD2 as a possible D gene (6 bases). CDR1 MGHRA and CDR2 YSYEKL come from the germline V gene. Trimming stripped 5 bases from V and 3 bases from J, with 20 bases between. This CDR3 region has 16 residues. The CDR3 DNA is TGCGCCAGCAGCTTTAACAGCCGCGGGACTCACTACGAGCAGTACTTC. This codes for CASSFNSRGTHYEQYF.

This clonotype occurred many times. This chain uses TRBV18 with TRBJ2-5; 7 positions match TRBD1. V was clipped by 4 bases and J by 3 bases; unmatched bases: 2. The CDR3 is made up of 13 amino acids. Germline V lookup: CDR1 KGHSH, CDR2 LQKENI. This CDR3 reads CASSRDREETQYF. The CDR3 DNA follows: TGTGCCAGCTCACGAGACAGGGAAGAGACCCAGTACTTC.

This clonotype was seen ten or more times. J is TRBJ2-1 and V is TRBV20-1, with 13 bases identical to TRBD2. V was pared by 0 bases and J by 8 bases, with 4 bases of the junction left unmatched. The CDR3 totals 15 residues. The germline V gene has CDR1 DFQATT and CDR2 SNEGSKA (reference sequence). The CDR3 nucleotides read TGCAGTGCTAGAGACCCGGGACTAGCGGGATATGAGCAGTTCTTC. This sequence encodes CSARDPGLAGYEQFF.

Ten or more counts support this clonotype. The chain joins TRBV6-2 or TRBV6-3 to TRBJ1-2; D unresolved. Looked up from germline, CDR1 is MNHEY and CDR2 is SVGEGT. This CDR3 has 12 residues. V lost 6 bases and J 4 bases, leaving 9 bases between the germline ends. This CDR3 reads CASSLRVYGYTF. CDR3 in DNA: TGTGCCAGCAGCCTAAGGGTCTATGGCTACACCTTC.